The 26 T cell receptor beta chains reported below all come from one sample, sequenced in a study of blood T cell repertoires in COVID-19. The assay was immunoSEQ multiplex PCR, and TCRdb's table has in-frame clones only and misses some. This sample has roughly 140,000 clones, with about nine tenths found just once. Sequenced material: peripheral blood. These receptors came from a woman aged 80 or over with acute or convalescent COVID-19.

This clone was counted between two and nine times. The chain has TRBV12-3 or TRBV12-4 and TRBJ1-1; 7 bases align to TRBD1. The CDR3 sequence is 13 residues long. The ends lost 6 bases at V and 9 bases at J; junction bases unmatched: 10. This chain's CDR3 is CASSTKSGGQAFF. The CDR3 DNA sequence: TGTGCCAGCAGCACGAAGTCAGGGGGACAAGCTTTCTTT.

The rearrangement joins TRBV11-2 to TRBJ1-1; D is undetermined. This CDR3 has 14 amino acids. V shed 2 bases and J shed 1 base, with 8 bases lying between them. CDR1 is SGHAT and CDR2 is FQNNGV in the germline V gene. CDR3 residues: CASSLSSGNTEAFF. The CDR3 coding sequence is TGTGCCAGCAGCTTAAGTTCAGGGAACACTGAAGCTTTCTTT.

J is TRBJ2-3 and V is TRBV7-2, with 9 bases fitting TRBD2. J was trimmed by 8 bases and V by 5 bases; bases with no gene match: 14. CDR3 length equals 16 residues. Germline values: CDR1 SGHTA, CDR2 FQGNSA. The CDR3 loop is CASSPPGSGGSGTQYF. The CDR3 bases are TGTGCCAGCAGCCCCCCAGGAAGCGGGGGGTCGGGTACGCAGTATTTT. The variable domain in full, with the rest retrieved from reference TRBV7-2 and TRBJ2-3, is GAGVSQSPSNKVTEKGKDVELRCDPISGHTALYWYRQSLGQGLEFLIYFQGNSAPDKSGLPSDRFSAERTGGSVSTLTIQRTQQEDSAVYLCASSPPGSGGSGTQYFGPGTRLTVL.

The V call is TRBV5-5, the J call TRBJ2-7; TRBD2 matches 10 bases. V shed 7 bases, J shed 3 bases, and the junction held 10 bases outside the gene matches. Germline CDR1 and CDR2: SGHKS and YYEKEE (reference sequence). The CDR3 runs to 15 residues. CDR3 sequence: CASLPSGGSYYEQYF. As DNA, the CDR3 is TGTGCCAGCCTCCCTAGCGGGGGATCATACTACGAGCAGTACTTC. Using reference TRBV5-5 and TRBJ2-7 for the parts outside the CDR3, the full variable domain is DAGVTQSPTHLIKTRGQQVTLRCSPISGHKSVSWYQQVLGQGPQFIFQYYEKEERGRGNFPDRFSARQFPNYSSELNVNALLLGDSALYLCASLPSGGSYYEQYFGPGTRLTVT.

This clone was observed once. The gene calls are TRBV12-5 and TRBJ1-1; no reliable D call. The CDR3 is made up of 13 amino acids. Per the germline V gene, CDR1 is LGHNT and CDR2 is FRNRAP. The ends were cut back, 2 bases at V and 7 bases at J, with 11 bases in the middle. CDR3 sequence (DNA): TGTGCTAGTGGTTTGAGTGGAGGGCTTGAAGCTTTCTTT. It encodes CASGLSGGLEAFF.

The chain links TRBV2 to TRBJ1-2; D gene unclear. The CDR3 sequence is 15 residues long. Trimming cost V 5 bases and J 6 bases, with 19 bases left between them. Germline V gene sequence: CDR1 SNHLY, CDR2 FYNNEI. Here the CDR3 reads CASSRWSADRNGYTF. The CDR3 coding sequence is TGTGCCAGCAGTCGATGGTCAGCGGATCGAAATGGCTACACCTTC.

This chain connects TRBV2 to TRBJ1-1, with a possible D match to TRBD1 (5 bases). This CDR3 contains 14 residues. The V end lost 3 bases, the J end lost 1 base, and 9 bases lay between the germline ends. Germline CDR1 is SNHLY and CDR2 is FYNNEI. CDR3 amino acids: CASSEGPGNTEAFF. The CDR3 DNA sequence: TGTGCCAGCAGTGAGGGGCCCGGGAACACTGAAGCTTTCTTT.

V usage is TRBV6-1 and J usage is TRBJ1-2; TRBD1 aligns across 9 bases. Germline V CDR1 and CDR2: MNHNS, SASEGT. The V segment lost 2 bases and the J segment 7 bases; nucleotides outside the gene matches: 20. The CDR3 spans 19 residues. The chain's CDR3 is CASSESNRGLLWGSPGYTF. As DNA, the CDR3 is TGTGCCAGCAGTGAAAGTAACAGGGGGCTACTATGGGGGAGTCCTGGCTACACCTTC.

This sequence joins TRBV18 and TRBJ2-1, with a tentative D call TRBD1 (5 bases). The germline CDR1 and CDR2 sequences are KGHSH and LQKENI. The CDR3 loop spans 14 amino acids. Trimming cost V 3 bases and J 4 bases, with 10 bases left between them. The CDR3 DNA reads as TGTGCCAGCTCACCCTCTGACAGTTACAATGAGCAGTTCTTC. It encodes CASSPSDSYNEQFF.

The V and J genes are TRBV19 and TRBJ1-1, with a possible D match to TRBD1 (5 bases). The CDR3 consists of 14 residues. CDR1 and CDR2 (germline): LNHDA, SQIVND (reference sequence). Deletions cut 4 bases from V and 3 bases from J, with 12 bases between. CDR3 amino acids: CASSTLQAHTEAFF. As DNA, the CDR3 is TGTGCCAGTAGTACACTACAGGCTCACACTGAAGCTTTCTTT.

The chain is built from TRBV2 and TRBJ2-1; TRBD2 might be the D (5 bases). The V and J ends lost 6 bases and 4 bases respectively, with 16 bases between them. Germline loops: CDR1 SNHLY, CDR2 FYNNEI. The CDR3 extends over 15 amino acids. CDR3 in DNA: TGTGCCAGCAGAGATAGCGATTTGGCTTACAATGAGCAGTTCTTC. It translates to CASRDSDLAYNEQFF. Combining the CDR3 with reference TRBV2 and TRBJ2-1 gives the whole variable domain EPEVTQTPSHQVTQMGQEVILRCVPISNHLYFYWYRQILGQKVEFLVSFYNNEISEKSEIFDDQFSVERPDGSNFTLKIRSTKLEDSAMYFCASRDSDLAYNEQFFGPGTRLTVL.

The rearrangement uses TRBV18 and TRBJ1-4, with 10 bases lining up with TRBD1. CDR3 length: 15 amino acids. The V and J ends lost 3 bases and 5 bases, in that order; junction bases with no gene match: 3. Looked up from germline, CDR1 is KGHSH and CDR2 is LQKENI. DNA of the CDR3: TGTGCCAGCTCACCCGGACAGGGGGGGAATGAAAAACTGTTTTTT. Its translation: CASSPGQGGNEKLFF.

This clone was observed a few times. This chain links TRBV7-2 with TRBJ1-2; TRBD1 agrees at 7 bases. CDR3 length: 15 residues. Germline V CDR1 and CDR2: SGHTA, FQGNSA. J lost 2 bases, V lost 5 bases, and 8 bases had no gene match. This chain's CDR3 is CASSRTRQGNYGYTF. Here the CDR3 DNA reads TGTGCCAGCAGCCGGACCAGACAGGGAAACTATGGCTACACCTTC.

The chain combines TRBV5-6 with TRBJ1-6, with 10 bases identical to TRBD1. The V gene's germline CDR1 is SGHDT and CDR2 YYEEEE. This CDR3 has 17 amino acids. V was clipped by 2 bases and J by 2 bases; unmatched bases: 4. The CDR3 DNA follows: TGTGCCAGCAGCTTCGACAGGGGGCTTACCTATAATTCACCCCTCCACTTT. Protein: CASSFDRGLTYNSPLHF.

The rearrangement links TRBV5-1 to TRBJ2-1; 11 bases line up with TRBD1. Per the germline V gene, CDR1 is SGHRS and CDR2 is YFSETQ. Trimming removed 4 bases from V and 6 bases from J; junction bases left unmatched: 3. The CDR3 extends over 14 amino acids. CDR3 amino acids: CASSLGTGGNEQFF. The CDR3 DNA is TGCGCCAGCAGCCTGGGGACAGGGGGCAATGAGCAGTTCTTC.

The chain has TRBV5-5 and TRBJ1-2, with TRBD1 matching over 7 bases. The CDR3 has 15 amino acids. After removal of 4 bases from V and 4 bases from J, the junction contained 10 bases not matched to a gene. Germline V CDR1 and CDR2: SGHKS, YYEKEE (reference sequence). Here the CDR3 DNA reads TGTGCCAGCAGCCACCGGGACAGATTAGCCTATGGCTACACCTTC. This codes for CASSHRDRLAYGYTF.

Remarks on this clone: At the DNA level, this CDR3 is encoded by other sequences in the same sample as well. This chain uses TRBV5-1 with TRBJ1-2, with TRBD1 matching 7 bases. Losses at the gene ends were 4 bases for V and 4 bases for J; bases not matched to a gene: 4. Germline V lookup: CDR1 SGHRS, CDR2 YFSETQ. CDR3 length equals 13 residues. CDR3 protein: CASSRDSFYGYTF. The CDR3, as DNA: TGCGCCAGCAGCCGGGACAGCTTCTATGGCTACACCTTC.

The chain links TRBV30 to TRBJ1-2; possibly TRBD1 for D (5 bases). Trimming took 7 bases from V and 3 from J, leaving 18 bases between them. CDR3 length equals 14 residues. Per the germline V gene, CDR1 is GTSNPN and CDR2 is SVGIG (reference sequence). CDR3 amino acids: CASPGDLRDYGYTF. CDR3 coding DNA: TGTGCCTCCCCGGGGGACCTCAGGGACTATGGCTACACCTTC.

The chain joins TRBV30 to TRBJ2-7, with D perhaps TRBD1 (5 bases). The V gene lost 7 bases and the J gene lost 3 bases, with 16 bases spanning the gap. Germline V gene sequence: CDR1 GTSNPN, CDR2 SVGIG (reference sequence). This CDR3 region has 13 residues. The CDR3 nucleotides read TGTGCCTCTGAGACTGAGCAGGGCTACGAGCAGTACTTC. This sequence encodes CASETEQGYEQYF. Based on the CDR3 plus reference TRBV30 and TRBJ2-7, the full variable domain is SQTIHQWPATLVQPVGSPLSLECTVEGTSNPNLYWYRQAAGRGLQLLFYSVGIGQISSEVPQNLSASRPQDRQFILSSKKLLLSDSGFYLCASETEQGYEQYFGPGTRLTVT.

This sequence joins TRBV6-5 and TRBJ1-2; 10 bases line up with TRBD1. CDR1 is MNHEY and CDR2 is SVGAGI in the germline V gene. CDR3 length: 14 amino acids. The V segment lost 6 bases and the J segment 4 bases; nucleotides outside the gene matches: 5. CDR3 nucleotides: TGTGCCAGCAGGCGGGGACAGGGGAGCTATGGCTACACCTTC. This sequence encodes CASRRGQGSYGYTF.

This chain connects TRBV18 to TRBJ1-6; no clear D gene. CDR3 length: 15 residues. V was cut by 2 bases and J by 3 bases, with 8 bases left in between. Germline-derived CDR1 and CDR2 are KGHSH and LQKENI. The CDR3 DNA reads TGTGCCAGCTCACCAAAAGAGGGCTATAATTCACCCCTCCACTTT. This gives the protein CASSPKEGYNSPLHF.

The V and J genes are TRBV7-2 and TRBJ1-1; 8 positions agree with TRBD1. Per germline, CDR1 SGHTA and CDR2 FQGNSA. The CDR3 extends over 17 amino acids. The ends lost 1 base at V and 3 bases at J; junction bases unmatched: 10. The CDR3 DNA sequence: TGTGCCAGCAGCTTAGAGGCAGGGGGCCTACATTACACTGAAGCTTTCTTT. Residues: CASSLEAGGLHYTEAFF. The entire variable domain, with the rest obtained from reference TRBV7-2 and TRBJ1-1, is as follows: GAGVSQSPSNKVTEKGKDVELRCDPISGHTALYWYRQSLGQGLEFLIYFQGNSAPDKSGLPSDRFSAERTGGSVSTLTIQRTQQEDSAVYLCASSLEAGGLHYTEAFFGQGTRLTVV.

This clone was detected once. This chain connects TRBV11-2 to TRBJ2-7; 7 bases are a match to TRBD1. The V segment lost 4 bases and the J segment 2 bases; nucleotides outside the gene matches: 5. The CDR3 consists of 14 residues. CDR1 is SGHAT, CDR2 FQNNGV, per germline. CDR3 residues: CASSSRQGTYEQYF. The CDR3 DNA reads TGTGCCAGCAGCTCAAGACAGGGTACCTACGAGCAGTACTTC. The entire variable domain, with the rest obtained from reference TRBV11-2 and TRBJ2-7, is as follows: EAGVAQSPRYKIIEKRQSVAFWCNPISGHATLYWYQQILGQGPKLLIQFQNNGVVDDSQLPKDRFSAERLKGVDSTLKIQPAKLEDSAVYLCASSSRQGTYEQYFGPGTRLTVT.

The V call is TRBV12-3 or TRBV12-4, the J call TRBJ1-1; D remains ambiguous. The CDR3 is 11 residues long. The germline V and J ends were trimmed by 8 bases and 4 bases, with 8 bases remaining between them. CDR3 sequence (DNA): TGTGCCAGCCGGTACGGCACTGAAGCTTTCTTT. It specifies CASRYGTEAFF.

The chain uses TRBV27 and TRBJ2-3; D may be TRBD2 (5 bases). In germline, CDR1 is MNHEY, CDR2 SMNVEV (reference sequence). The V end was cut by 4 bases, the J end by 2 bases, with 16 bases between. The CDR3 has 16 amino acids. The CDR3 here is CASSSLLTGNTDTQYF. DNA for the CDR3: TGTGCCAGCAGTTCCCTACTCACCGGGAACACAGATACGCAGTATTTT.

The V gene is TRBV19, the J gene TRBJ2-5; 7 nucleotides line up with TRBD1. The germline gives CDR1 LNHDA, CDR2 SQIVND (reference sequence). The V segment lost 9 bases and the J segment 4 bases; nucleotides outside the gene matches: 11. There are 14 residues in the CDR3. The CDR3 DNA reads as TGTGCCAGCAGCGGACAGGCTTTAGGAGAGACCCAGTACTTC. It is translated as CASSGQALGETQYF.